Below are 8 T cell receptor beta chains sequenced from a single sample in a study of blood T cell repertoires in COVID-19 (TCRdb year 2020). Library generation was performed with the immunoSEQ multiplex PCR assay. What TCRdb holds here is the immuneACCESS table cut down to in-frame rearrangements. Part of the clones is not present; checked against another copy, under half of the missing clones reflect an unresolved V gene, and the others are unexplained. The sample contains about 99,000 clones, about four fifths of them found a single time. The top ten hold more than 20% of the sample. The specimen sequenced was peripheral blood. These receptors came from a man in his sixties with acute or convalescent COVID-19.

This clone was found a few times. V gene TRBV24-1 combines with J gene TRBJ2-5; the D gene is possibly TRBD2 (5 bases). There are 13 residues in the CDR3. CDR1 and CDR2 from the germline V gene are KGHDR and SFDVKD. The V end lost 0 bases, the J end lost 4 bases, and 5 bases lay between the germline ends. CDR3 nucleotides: TGTGCCACCAGTGATTTGGGAGGAGAGACCCAGTACTTC. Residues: CATSDLGGETQYF.

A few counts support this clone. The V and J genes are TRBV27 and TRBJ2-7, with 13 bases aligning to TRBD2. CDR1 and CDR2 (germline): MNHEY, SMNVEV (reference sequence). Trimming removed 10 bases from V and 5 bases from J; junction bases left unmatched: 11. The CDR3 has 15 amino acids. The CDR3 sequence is CATRKRTSGRNEQYF. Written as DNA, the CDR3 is TGTGCCACCCGCAAACGGACTAGCGGGAGAAACGAGCAGTACTTC.

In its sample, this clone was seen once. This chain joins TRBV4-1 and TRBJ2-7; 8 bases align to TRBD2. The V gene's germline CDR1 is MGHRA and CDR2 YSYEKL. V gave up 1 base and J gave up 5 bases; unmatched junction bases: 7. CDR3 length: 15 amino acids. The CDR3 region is CASSQVTSGSNEQYF. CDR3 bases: TGCGCCAGCAGCCAAGTTACAAGCGGGAGCAACGAGCAGTACTTC.

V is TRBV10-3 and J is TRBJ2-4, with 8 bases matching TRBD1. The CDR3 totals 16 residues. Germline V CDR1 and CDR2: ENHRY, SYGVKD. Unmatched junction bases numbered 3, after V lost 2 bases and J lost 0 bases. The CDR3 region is CAISEPTGAAKNIQYF. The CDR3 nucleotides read TGTGCCATCAGTGAGCCGACAGGGGCAGCCAAAAACATTCAGTACTTC.

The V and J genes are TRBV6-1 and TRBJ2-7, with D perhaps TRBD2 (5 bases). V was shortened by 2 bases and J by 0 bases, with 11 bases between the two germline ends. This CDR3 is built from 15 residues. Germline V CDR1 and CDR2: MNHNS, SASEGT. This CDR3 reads CASSERGSISYEQYF. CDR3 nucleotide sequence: TGTGCCAGCAGTGAACGGGGATCTATCTCCTACGAGCAGTACTTC.

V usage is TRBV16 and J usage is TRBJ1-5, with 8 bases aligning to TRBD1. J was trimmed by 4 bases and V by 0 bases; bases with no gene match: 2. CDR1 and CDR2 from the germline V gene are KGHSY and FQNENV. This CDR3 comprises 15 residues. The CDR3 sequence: CASSQSGQGNQPQHF. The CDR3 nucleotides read TGTGCCAGCAGCCAATCCGGACAGGGAAATCAGCCCCAGCATTTT.

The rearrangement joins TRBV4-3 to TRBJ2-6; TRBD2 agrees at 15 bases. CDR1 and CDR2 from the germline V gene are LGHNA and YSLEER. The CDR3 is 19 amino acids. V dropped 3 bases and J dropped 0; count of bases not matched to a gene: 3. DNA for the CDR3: TGCGCCAGCAGCCAGGGACTAGCGGGAGGCCTCTCTGGGGCCAACGTCCTGACTTTC. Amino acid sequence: CASSQGLAGGLSGANVLTF.

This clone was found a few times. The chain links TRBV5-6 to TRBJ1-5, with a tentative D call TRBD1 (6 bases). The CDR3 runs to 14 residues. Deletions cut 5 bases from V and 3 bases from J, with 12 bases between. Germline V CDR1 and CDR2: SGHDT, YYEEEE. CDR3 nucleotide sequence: TGTGCCAGCAGGGTCAGGGGAATCAATCAGCCCCAGCATTTT. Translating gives CASRVRGINQPQHF. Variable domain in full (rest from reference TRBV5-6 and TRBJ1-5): DAGVTQSPTHLIKTRGQQVTLRCSPKSGHDTVSWYQQALGQGPQFIFQYYEEEERQRGNFPDRFSGHQFPNYSSELNVNALLLGDSALYLCASRVRGINQPQHFGDGTRLSIL.